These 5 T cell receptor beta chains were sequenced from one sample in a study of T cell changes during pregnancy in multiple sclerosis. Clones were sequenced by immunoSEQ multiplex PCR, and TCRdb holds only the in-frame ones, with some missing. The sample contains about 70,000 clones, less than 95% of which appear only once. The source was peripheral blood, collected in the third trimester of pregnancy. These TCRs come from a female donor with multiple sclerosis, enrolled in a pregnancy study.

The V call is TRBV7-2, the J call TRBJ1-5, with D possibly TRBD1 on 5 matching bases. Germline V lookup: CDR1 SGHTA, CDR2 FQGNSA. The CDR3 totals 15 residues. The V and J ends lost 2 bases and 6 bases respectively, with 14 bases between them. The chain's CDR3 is CASSLLGPVGQPQHF. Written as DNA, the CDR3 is TGTGCCAGCAGCTTATTGGGGCCGGTCGGTCAGCCCCAGCATTTT.

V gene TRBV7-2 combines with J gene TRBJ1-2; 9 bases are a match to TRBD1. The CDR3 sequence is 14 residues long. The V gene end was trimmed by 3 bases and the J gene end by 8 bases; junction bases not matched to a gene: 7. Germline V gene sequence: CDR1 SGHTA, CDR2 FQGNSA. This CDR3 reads CASSFLQGARGYTF. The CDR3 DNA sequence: TGTGCCAGCAGCTTCCTACAGGGGGCGCGGGGCTACACCTTC. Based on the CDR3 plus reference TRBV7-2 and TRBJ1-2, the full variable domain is GAGVSQSPSNKVTEKGKDVELRCDPISGHTALYWYRQSLGQGLEFLIYFQGNSAPDKSGLPSDRFSAERTGGSVSTLTIQRTQQEDSAVYLCASSFLQGARGYTFGSGTRLTVV.

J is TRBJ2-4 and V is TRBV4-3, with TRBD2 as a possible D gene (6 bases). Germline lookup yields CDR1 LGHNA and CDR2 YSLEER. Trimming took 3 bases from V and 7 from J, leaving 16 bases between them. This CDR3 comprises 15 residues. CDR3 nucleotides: TGCGCCAGCAGCCATGCCGTCGGGACTTCGAACATTCAGTACTTC. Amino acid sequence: CASSHAVGTSNIQYF.

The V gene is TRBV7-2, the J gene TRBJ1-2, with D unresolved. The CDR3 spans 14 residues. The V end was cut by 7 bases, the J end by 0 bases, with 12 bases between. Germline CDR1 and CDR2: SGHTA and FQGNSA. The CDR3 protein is CASTPGRSNYGYTF. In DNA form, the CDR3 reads TGTGCCAGCACCCCGGGGAGGTCTAACTATGGCTACACCTTC.

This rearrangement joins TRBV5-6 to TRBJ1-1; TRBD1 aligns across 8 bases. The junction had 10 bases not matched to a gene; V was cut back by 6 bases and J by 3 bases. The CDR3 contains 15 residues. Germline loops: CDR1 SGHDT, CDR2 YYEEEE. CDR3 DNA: TGTGCCAGCAACAGGGAGACAGGGGAATACACTGAAGCTTTCTTT. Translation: CASNRETGEYTEAFF.